What follows are 20 T cell receptor beta chains derived from one specimen sequenced in a study of blood T cell repertoires in COVID-19. The assay was immunoSEQ multiplex PCR, and TCRdb's table has in-frame clones only and misses some. The sample carries 210,000 or so clones, roughly four fifths recorded once. Sequencing input: peripheral blood. The receptors shown here come from a woman aged 40 to 50 with acute or convalescent COVID-19.

The rearrangement joins TRBV12-3 or TRBV12-4 to TRBJ1-5; perhaps TRBD1 as D (5 bases). This CDR3 comprises 13 residues. Trimming stripped 7 bases from V and 4 bases from J, with 11 bases between. CDR3 DNA: TGTGCCAGCACCGAAAGGGGAAATCAGCCCCAGCATTTT. This translates into CASTERGNQPQHF.

The V and J genes are TRBV9 and TRBJ1-2, with 11 bases matching TRBD1. V lost 3 bases to trimming and J lost 3 bases; unmatched junction nucleotides: 13. The CDR3 spans 18 residues. CDR1 and CDR2 from the germline V gene are SGDLS and YYNGEE. This CDR3 is CASSEATLGQGAYYGYTF. DNA of the CDR3: TGTGCCAGCAGCGAAGCTACTTTAGGACAGGGGGCTTACTATGGCTACACCTTC.

The DNA for the CDR3 is TGTGCCTGGTCTCCCATCGGTAACACTGAAGCTTTCTTT. Encoded protein: CAWSPIGNTEAFF. The chain uses TRBV30 and TRBJ1-1, with D unresolved. The V end lost 5 bases, the J end lost 2 bases, and 12 bases lay between the germline ends. The CDR3 loop spans 13 amino acids. Germline assignment: CDR1 GTSNPN and CDR2 SVGIG (reference sequence).

The gene calls are TRBV6-5 and TRBJ1-5; tentative D call: TRBD1 (5 bases). Per germline, CDR1 MNHEY and CDR2 SVGAGI. Trimming took 6 bases from V and 0 from J, leaving 12 bases between them. The CDR3 loop spans 15 amino acids. The CDR3 sequence: CASSPGGDSNQPQHF. The CDR3 region has the DNA TGTGCCAGCAGCCCCGGGGGTGATAGCAATCAGCCCCAGCATTTT.

The chain carries TRBV19 and TRBJ1-5, with a tentative D call TRBD1 (6 bases). The CDR3 runs 12 residues. Trimming stripped 3 bases from V and 7 bases from J, with 7 bases between. Germline CDR1 and CDR2: LNHDA and SQIVND (reference sequence). Here the CDR3 DNA reads TGTGCCAGTAGTATGGGGGCCCAGCCCCAGCATTTT. Protein sequence: CASSMGAQPQHF.

This chain uses TRBV24-1 with TRBJ2-5, with 16 bases matching TRBD2. Germline V gene sequence: CDR1 KGHDR, CDR2 SFDVKD. Germline trimming cut 2 bases from V and 5 bases from J; bases unmatched to any gene: 10. This CDR3 is 19 amino acids long. CDR3 DNA: TGTGCCACCAGTGATTCCGGGACTAGCGGGAGGGCCTCGGTCGAGACCCAGTACTTC. Translation gives CATSDSGTSGRASVETQYF.

The chain links TRBV7-2 to TRBJ1-4; 8 bases align to TRBD1. Looked up from germline, CDR1 is SGHTA and CDR2 is FQGNSA. This CDR3 is built from 15 residues. V shed 1 base, J shed 7 bases, and the junction held 5 bases outside the gene matches. CDR3 region: CASSLVTGGTEKLFF. Written as DNA, the CDR3 is TGTGCCAGCAGCTTAGTAACAGGGGGAACTGAAAAACTGTTTTTT.

This rearrangement joins TRBV5-4 to TRBJ2-5; D is perhaps TRBD1 (5 bases). The V end was cut by 4 bases, the J end by 3 bases, with 7 bases between. Germline-derived CDR1 and CDR2 are SGHNT and YYREEE (reference sequence). The CDR3 runs to 12 residues. This chain's CDR3 is CASSGAEETQYF. Written as DNA, the CDR3 is TGTGCCAGCAGCGGGGCTGAAGAGACCCAGTACTTC.

The chain links TRBV5-6 to TRBJ2-7; 9 bases match TRBD2. The CDR3 covers 15 residues. The J segment lost 4 bases and the V segment lost 6 bases, leaving 11 bases of the junction unmatched. Looked up from germline, CDR1 is SGHDT and CDR2 is YYEEEE. The CDR3 DNA reads as TGTGCCAGCAACGAAGCGGGGGGAAAAGCTTACGAGCAGTACTTC. Translation: CASNEAGGKAYEQYF.

This chain connects TRBV11-2 to TRBJ2-7; maybe TRBD2 (7 bases). The germline V and J ends were trimmed by 4 bases and 2 bases, with 12 bases remaining between them. The CDR3 has 14 residues. The germline V gene encodes CDR1 SGHAT and CDR2 FQNNGV. CDR3 sequence (DNA): TGTGCCAGCAGCTGGGGGGGGGCAGCCTACGAGCAGTACTTC. Translated: CASSWGGAAYEQYF.

The chain carries TRBV5-1 and TRBJ2-4, with D possibly matching TRBD1 (5 bases). The CDR3 totals 17 residues. From germline, CDR1 is SGHRS and CDR2 YFSETQ. V was trimmed by 0 bases and J by 0 bases, leaving 13 bases between them. CDR3 protein: CASSLGKDSLAKNIQYF. The CDR3 region has the DNA TGCGCCAGCAGCTTGGGGAAAGACAGCCTAGCCAAAAACATTCAGTACTTC.

The chain recombines TRBV25-1 with TRBJ2-7; a weak D match, TRBD2 (6 bases). Germline CDR1 is MGHDK and CDR2 is SYGVNS. Trimming removed 6 bases at V and 4 bases at J, with 16 bases between. This CDR3 contains 14 residues. The CDR3 sequence: CASSRDGRPYEQYF. CDR3 sequence (DNA): TGTGCCAGCAGCAGGGACGGGAGACCGTACGAGCAGTACTTC.

The chain links TRBV15 to TRBJ1-1; the D is unclear. V lost 0 bases and J 1 base, leaving 6 bases between the germline ends. Germline CDR1 LNHNV, CDR2 YYDKDF (reference sequence). The CDR3 length is 14 residues. CDR3 in DNA: TGTGCCACCAGCAGAGATTGGCAGAACACTGAAGCTTTCTTT. Translation: CATSRDWQNTEAFF.

In this sample, this clone turned up a few times. This chain connects TRBV19 to TRBJ1-4; D not certain. Germline CDR1 reads LNHDA; CDR2 reads SQIVND (reference sequence). V was pared by 4 bases and J by 5 bases, with 8 bases between. This CDR3 comprises 13 residues. CDR3 loop: CASSNRPNEKLFF. Here the CDR3 DNA reads TGTGCCAGTAGTAATCGTCCCAATGAAAAACTGTTTTTT.

This clone was observed a handful of times. The gene calls are TRBV6-4 and TRBJ1-1, with D possibly being TRBD1 (5 bases). CDR1 and CDR2 (germline): MRHNA, SNTAGT. The germline V and J ends were trimmed by 4 bases and 3 bases, with 9 bases remaining between them. The length of the CDR3 is 13 residues. CDR3 nucleotides: TGTGCCAGCAGTGCAGGGTACGACACTGAAGCTTTCTTT. Protein product: CASSAGYDTEAFF.

CDR3 sequence reads: CASSSQKIETQYF. The DNA of the CDR3 is TGTGCCAGCAGCTCACAGAAGATAGAGACCCAGTACTTC. The chain joins TRBV7-2 to TRBJ2-5; D not resolved. CDR1 and CDR2 from the germline V gene are SGHTA and FQGNSA. V lost 4 bases to trimming and J lost 4 bases, with 10 bases between them. The CDR3 loop spans 13 amino acids. Supplemented by reference TRBV7-2 and TRBJ2-5, the full variable domain reads GAGVSQSPSNKVTEKGKDVELRCDPISGHTALYWYRQSLGQGLEFLIYFQGNSAPDKSGLPSDRFSAERTGGSVSTLTIQRTQQEDSAVYLCASSSQKIETQYFGPGTRLLVL.

The CDR3 loop reads CASSLPVWNTEAFF. The CDR3 nucleotides read TGTGCCAGTAGTTTGCCAGTTTGGAACACTGAAGCTTTCTTT. J is TRBJ1-1 and V is TRBV19; no reliable D call. V was trimmed by 5 bases and J by 1 base, leaving 11 bases between them. Germline V gene lookup returns CDR1 LNHDA and CDR2 SQIVND (reference sequence). This CDR3 has 14 residues.

The chain links TRBV4-2 to TRBJ1-2; 7 bases are a match to TRBD1. Germline V gives CDR1 LGHNA, CDR2 YNFKEQ. Trimming removed 1 base from V and 2 bases from J; junction bases left unmatched: 7. The CDR3 consists of 16 residues. CDR3 nucleotide sequence: TGTGCCAGCAGCCAAGTAGGGCAGGGGGAAAACTATGGCTACACCTTC. Translated: CASSQVGQGENYGYTF.

The chain carries TRBV5-5 and TRBJ2-3; D might be TRBD1 (6 bases). Germline V lookup: CDR1 SGHKS, CDR2 YYEKEE (reference sequence). The germline V and J ends were trimmed by 7 bases and 2 bases, with 14 bases remaining between them. There are 14 residues in the CDR3. Here the CDR3 DNA reads TGTGCCAGCGTCGCAGGGGTCAACACAGATACGCAGTATTTT. Its protein product is CASVAGVNTDTQYF.

With respect to this clone: Sequence at one end of the junction differs from germline and may be a read error. This chain uses TRBV14 with TRBJ1-4; D ambiguous. The germline V gene has CDR1 SGHDN and CDR2 FVKESK. The CDR3 spans 14 residues. CDR3 amino acids: CASSQVQSNEKLFF. DNA for the CDR3: TGTGCCAGCAGCCAGGTACAGAGTAATGAAAAGCTGTTTTTT.